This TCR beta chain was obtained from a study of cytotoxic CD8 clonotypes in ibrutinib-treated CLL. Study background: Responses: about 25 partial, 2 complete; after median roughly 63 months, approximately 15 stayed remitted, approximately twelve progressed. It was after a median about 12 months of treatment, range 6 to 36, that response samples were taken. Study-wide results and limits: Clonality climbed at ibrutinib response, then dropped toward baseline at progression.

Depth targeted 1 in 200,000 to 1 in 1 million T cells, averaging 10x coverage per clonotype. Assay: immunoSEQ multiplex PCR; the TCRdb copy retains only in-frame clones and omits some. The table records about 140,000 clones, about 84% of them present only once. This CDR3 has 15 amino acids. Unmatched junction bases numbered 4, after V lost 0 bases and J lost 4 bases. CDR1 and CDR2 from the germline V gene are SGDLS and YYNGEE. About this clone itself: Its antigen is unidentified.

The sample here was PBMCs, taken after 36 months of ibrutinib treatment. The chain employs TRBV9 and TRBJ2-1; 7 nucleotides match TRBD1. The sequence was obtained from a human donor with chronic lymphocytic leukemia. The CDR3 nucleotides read TGTGCCAGCAGCGTAGCTGGACAGGAGTACAATGAGCAGTTCTTC. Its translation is CASSVAGQEYNEQFF.